Described below is a single T cell receptor beta chain sequence and its context. This CDR3 contains 15 residues. V dropped 7 bases and J dropped 5; count of bases not matched to a gene: 10. The germline gives CDR1 SNHLY, CDR2 FYNNEI. Clones were read by immunoSEQ multiplex PCR, and TCRdb kept only the in-frame ones, dropping some. The profile shows roughly 61,000 clones, roughly 97% of them singletons. This sample is part of a study of technical replicates of blood from a handful of donors. The chain links TRBV2 to TRBJ1-4; 7 bases match TRBD1. The origin of this receptor is a human donor in good health. The sequenced sample consisted of T cells isolated from PBMCs. CDR3 sequence: CASTSYRGINEKLFF. The CDR3 DNA is TGTGCCAGCACATCCTACAGGGGTATCAATGAAAAACTGTTTTTT.